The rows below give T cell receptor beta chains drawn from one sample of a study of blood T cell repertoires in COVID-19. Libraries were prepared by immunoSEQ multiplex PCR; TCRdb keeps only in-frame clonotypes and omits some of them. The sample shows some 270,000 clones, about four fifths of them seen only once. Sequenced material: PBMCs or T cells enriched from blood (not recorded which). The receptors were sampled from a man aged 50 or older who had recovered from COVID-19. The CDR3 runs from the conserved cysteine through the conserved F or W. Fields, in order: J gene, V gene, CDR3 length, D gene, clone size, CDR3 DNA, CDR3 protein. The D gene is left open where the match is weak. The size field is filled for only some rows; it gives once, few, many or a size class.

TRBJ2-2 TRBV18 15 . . TGTGCCAGCTCAGCCGCTACCGGGAACACCGGGGAGCTGTTTTTT CASSAATGNTGELFF
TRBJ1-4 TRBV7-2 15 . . TGTGCCAGCAGCTTGCTGACAGGTCGGGGTGAAAAACTGTTTTTT CASSLLTGRGEKLFF
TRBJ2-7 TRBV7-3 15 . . TGTGCCAGCAGCTTAGAAGGAAGCGGACCCTACGAGCAGTACTTC CASSLEGSGPYEQYF
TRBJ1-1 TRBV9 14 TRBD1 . TGTGCCAGCAGAGGGACAGGGGCGAACACTGAAGCTTTCTTT CASRGTGANTEAFF
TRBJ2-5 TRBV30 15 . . TGTGCCTGGAGGCGGCGGGGACGAGGACAAGAGACCCAGTACTTC CAWRRRGRGQETQYF
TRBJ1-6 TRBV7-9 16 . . TGTGCCAGCAGCTTAGTAGGGGATATGGGAAATTCACCCCTCCACTTT CASSLVGDMGNSPLHF
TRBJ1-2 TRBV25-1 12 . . TGTGCCACCTACTCAGGGGCGGGTGGCTACACCTTC CATYSGAGGYTF
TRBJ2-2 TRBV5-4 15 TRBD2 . TGTGCCAGCAGCTCAGCGGGGGGGAACACCGGGGAGCTGTTTTTT CASSSAGGNTGELFF
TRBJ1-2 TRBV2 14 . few TGTGCCAGCAGCGACGTTACAGGGCCTTATGGCTACACCTTC CASSDVTGPYGYTF
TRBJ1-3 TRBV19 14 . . TGTGCCAGTAGTGTGACAGGTCCCCGAAACACCATATATTTT CASSVTGPRNTIYF
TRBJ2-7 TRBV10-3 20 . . TGTGCCATCAGTGATCACAGAGGGGACATCCCAACCTTTAGCTCCTACGAGCAGTACTTC CAISDHRGDIPTFSSYEQYF
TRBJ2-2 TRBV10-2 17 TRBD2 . TGCGCCAGCAGCGGACTAGCGGGAGGGCCAGGCACCGGGGAGCTGTTTTTT CASSGLAGGPGTGELFF
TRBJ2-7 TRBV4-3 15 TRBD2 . TGCGCCAGCAGCCCGACTAGCGGGAGACCCTACGAGCAGTACTTC CASSPTSGRPYEQYF
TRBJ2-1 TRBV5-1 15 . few TGCGCCAGCAGCTTTGACTCGCCCCCGTACAATGAGCAGTTCTTC CASSFDSPPYNEQFF
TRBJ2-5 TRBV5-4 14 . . TGTGCCAGCAGCTTGGAGAGGGCGGCTGAGACCCAGTACTTC CASSLERAAETQYF
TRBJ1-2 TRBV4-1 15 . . TGCGCCAGCAGCCAAGTAGACAGTCCTTCCTATGGCTACACCTTC CASSQVDSPSYGYTF
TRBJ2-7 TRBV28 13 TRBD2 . TGTGCCAGCAGTCCGGGACTAGGCTACGAGCAGTACTTC CASSPGLGYEQYF
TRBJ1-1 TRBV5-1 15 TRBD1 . TGCGCCAGCAGCACGGACAGGGGGTGGAACACTGAAGCTTTCTTT CASSTDRGWNTEAFF
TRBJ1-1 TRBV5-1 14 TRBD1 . TGCGCCAGCAGCAAGGGACAGACTCACACTGAAGCTTTCTTT CASSKGQTHTEAFF
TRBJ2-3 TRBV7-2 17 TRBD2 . TGTGCCAGCAGCTTAGTCCTTAGCGGGAGGAGCACAGATACGCAGTATTTT CASSLVLSGRSTDTQYF
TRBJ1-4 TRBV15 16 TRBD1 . TGTGCCACCAGCAGAGATCTGACAGGGATGGGTGAAAAACTGTTTTTT CATSRDLTGMGEKLFF
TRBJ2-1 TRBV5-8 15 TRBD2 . TGTGCCAGCAGCTTAATAGCGGGAGCCTACAATGAGCAGTTCTTC CASSLIAGAYNEQFF
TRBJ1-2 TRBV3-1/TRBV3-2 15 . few TGTGCCAGCAGCCAAGAGTGCGGGGCTGGGTGGGGCTACACCTTC CASSQECGAGWGYTF
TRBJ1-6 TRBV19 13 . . TGTGCCAGTACCTTTCCGGGGAATTCACCCCTCCACTTT CASTFPGNSPLHF
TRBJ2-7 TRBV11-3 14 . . TGTGCCAGCAGCTCGAGGACACACTCCTACGAGCAGTACTTC CASSSRTHSYEQYF
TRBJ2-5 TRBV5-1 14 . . TGCGCCAGCAGCTTGGTTGAGGGAAGAGAGACCCAGTACTTC CASSLVEGRETQYF
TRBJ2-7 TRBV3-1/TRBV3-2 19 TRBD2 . TGTGCCAGCAGCCACACCGGGACTAGCGGGGGCCTAAGCTCCTACGAGCAGTACTTC CASSHTGTSGGLSSYEQYF
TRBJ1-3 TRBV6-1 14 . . TGTGCCAGCAGTGACAGGGGAAAAGGAAACACCATATATTTT CASSDRGKGNTIYF
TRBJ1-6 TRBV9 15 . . TGTGCCAGCAGGTCCGACGACGGGAATAATTCACCCCTCCACTTT CASRSDDGNNSPLHF
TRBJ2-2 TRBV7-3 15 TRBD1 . TGTGCCAGCAGCTGGGGACAGGGGGGTACCGGGGAGCTGTTTTTT CASSWGQGGTGELFF
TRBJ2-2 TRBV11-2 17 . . TGTGCCAGCAGCTTAGCCGGCGGGTCGGGGTACACCGGGGAGCTGTTTTTT CASSLAGGSGYTGELFF
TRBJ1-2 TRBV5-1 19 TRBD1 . TGCGCCAGCAGCTCTGTCCCGGGACAGGGTATGAGTTCTAACTATGGCTACACCTTC CASSSVPGQGMSSNYGYTF
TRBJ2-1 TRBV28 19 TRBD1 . TGTGCCAGCAGTTTATTCCGGACATTGACAGGGGGCGGGGGAAATGAGCAGTTCTTC CASSLFRTLTGGGGNEQFF
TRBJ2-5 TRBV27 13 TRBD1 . TGTGCCAGCAGGGACAGGGGGCGCGTGACCCAGTACTTC CASRDRGRVTQYF
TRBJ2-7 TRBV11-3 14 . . TGTGCCAGCAGCACAGTAGGGGGAGCCTACGAGCAGTACTTC CASSTVGGAYEQYF
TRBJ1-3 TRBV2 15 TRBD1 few TGTGCCAGCAGTGAGGGACAGTTTTCTGGAAACACCATATATTTT CASSEGQFSGNTIYF
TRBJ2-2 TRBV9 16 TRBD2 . TGTGCCAGCAGCGTAGTCCGGGAGGGAAACACCGGGGAGCTGTTTTTT CASSVVREGNTGELFF
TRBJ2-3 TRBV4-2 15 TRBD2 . TGTGCCAGCAGCCAAGAGACTAGCGTGCCAGATACGCAGTATTTT CASSQETSVPDTQYF
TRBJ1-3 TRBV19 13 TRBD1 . TGTGCCAGCGGACAGGAGGCTGGAAACACCATATATTTT CASGQEAGNTIYF